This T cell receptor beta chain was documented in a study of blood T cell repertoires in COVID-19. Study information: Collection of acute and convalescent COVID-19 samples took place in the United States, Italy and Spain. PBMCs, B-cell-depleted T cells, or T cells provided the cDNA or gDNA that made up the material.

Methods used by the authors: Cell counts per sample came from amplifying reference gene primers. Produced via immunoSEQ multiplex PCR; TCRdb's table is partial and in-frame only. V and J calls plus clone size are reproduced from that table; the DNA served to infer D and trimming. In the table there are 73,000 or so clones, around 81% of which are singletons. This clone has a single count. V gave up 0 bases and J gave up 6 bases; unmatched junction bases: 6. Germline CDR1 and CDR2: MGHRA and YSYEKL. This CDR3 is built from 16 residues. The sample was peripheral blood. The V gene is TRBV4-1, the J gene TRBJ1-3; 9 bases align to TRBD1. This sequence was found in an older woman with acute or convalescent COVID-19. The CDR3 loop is CASSQDDRGAINTIYF. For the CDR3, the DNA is TGCGCCAGCAGCCAAGATGACAGGGGGGCTATAAACACCATATATTTT.